This T cell receptor (beta chain) was profiled in a study of T cell changes during pregnancy in multiple sclerosis. The germline gives CDR1 ENHRY, CDR2 SYGVKD. The trim removed 0 bases at V and 10 bases at J, leaving 14 bases unmatched. The CDR3 spans 17 residues. This clone was detected only a few times. Some clones are missing from TCRdb's copy, which holds only in-frame ones; the method was immunoSEQ multiplex PCR. The sample records approximately 32,000 clones, 85% to 90% being singletons. The sample was CD8+ T cells from peripheral blood mononuclear cells, taken in the second trimester of pregnancy. The receptor comes from a female donor with multiple sclerosis, enrolled in a pregnancy study. The rearrangement links TRBV10-3 to TRBJ2-1, with 8 bases identical to TRBD2. CDR3 sequence reads: CAISESRRREGLEEQFF. In DNA, the CDR3 is TGTGCCATCAGTGAGTCAAGGCGTCGGGAGGGCCTTGAGGAGCAGTTCTTC.